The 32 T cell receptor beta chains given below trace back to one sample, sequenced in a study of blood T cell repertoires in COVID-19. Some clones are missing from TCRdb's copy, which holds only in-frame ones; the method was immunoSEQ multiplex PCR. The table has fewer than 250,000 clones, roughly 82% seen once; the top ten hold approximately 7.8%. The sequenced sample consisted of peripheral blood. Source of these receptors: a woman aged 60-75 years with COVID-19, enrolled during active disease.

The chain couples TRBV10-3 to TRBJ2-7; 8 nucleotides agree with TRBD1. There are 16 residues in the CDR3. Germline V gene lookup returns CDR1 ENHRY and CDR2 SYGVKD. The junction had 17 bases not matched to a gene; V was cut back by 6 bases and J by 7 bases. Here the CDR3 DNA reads TGTGCCATCAGGGGAGCTCTCGGACAGGGCCCGGGAGAGCAGTACTTC. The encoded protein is CAIRGALGQGPGEQYF.

CDR3 residues: CASSETKGQGGETQYF. The CDR3 nucleotides are TGTGCCAGCAGTGAGACCAAGGGACAGGGCGGAGAGACCCAGTACTTC. J is TRBJ2-5 and V is TRBV25-1; the match to TRBD1 covers 9 bases. CDR1 and CDR2 (germline): MGHDK, SYGVNS. V was clipped by 3 bases and J by 4 bases; unmatched bases: 9. The CDR3 length is 16 residues.

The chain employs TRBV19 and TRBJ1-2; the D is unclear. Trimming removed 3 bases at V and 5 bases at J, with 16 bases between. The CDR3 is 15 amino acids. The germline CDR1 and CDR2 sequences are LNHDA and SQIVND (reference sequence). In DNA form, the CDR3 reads TGTGCCAGTAGTATCTGGGAGGGAAATCGGTATGGCTACACCTTC. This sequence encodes CASSIWEGNRYGYTF.

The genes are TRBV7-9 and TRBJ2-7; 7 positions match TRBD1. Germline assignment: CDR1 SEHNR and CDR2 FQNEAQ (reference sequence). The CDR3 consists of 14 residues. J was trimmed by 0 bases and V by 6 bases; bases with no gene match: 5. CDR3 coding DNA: TGTGCCAGCAGTGGGACAGCGAGCTCCTACGAGCAGTACTTC. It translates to CASSGTASSYEQYF.

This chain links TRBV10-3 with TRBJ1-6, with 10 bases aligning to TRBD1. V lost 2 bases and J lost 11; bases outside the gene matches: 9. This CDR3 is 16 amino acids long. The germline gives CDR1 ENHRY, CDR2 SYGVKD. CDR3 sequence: CAISEKDRGSLAPLHF. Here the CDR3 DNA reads TGTGCCATCAGTGAGAAGGACAGGGGGTCTTTAGCACCCCTCCACTTT.

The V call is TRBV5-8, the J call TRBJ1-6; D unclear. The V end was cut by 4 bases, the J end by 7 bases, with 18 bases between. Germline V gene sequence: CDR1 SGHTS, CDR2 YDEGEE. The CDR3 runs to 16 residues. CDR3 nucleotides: TGTGCCAGCAGCCCTGCGACGACTAGATGGAATTCACCCCTCCACTTT. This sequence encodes CASSPATTRWNSPLHF.

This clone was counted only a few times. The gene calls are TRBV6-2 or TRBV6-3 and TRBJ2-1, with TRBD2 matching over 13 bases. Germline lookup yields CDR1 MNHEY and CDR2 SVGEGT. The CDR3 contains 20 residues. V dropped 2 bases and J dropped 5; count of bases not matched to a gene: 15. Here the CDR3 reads CASSYPHGLAGEEDNNEQFF. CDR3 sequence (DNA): TGTGCCAGCAGTTACCCTCACGGACTAGCGGGAGAAGAGGACAACAATGAGCAGTTCTTC.

The CDR3 spells CASSPSYRLSSYNEQFF. CDR3 DNA sequence: TGTGCCAGCAGCCCTAGTTACCGGCTCTCCTCCTACAATGAGCAGTTCTTC. V gene TRBV7-9 combines with J gene TRBJ2-1; D is ambiguous. V was cut by 5 bases and J by 0 bases, with 17 bases left in between. Germline V lookup: CDR1 SEHNR, CDR2 FQNEAQ (reference sequence). The CDR3 has 17 amino acids.

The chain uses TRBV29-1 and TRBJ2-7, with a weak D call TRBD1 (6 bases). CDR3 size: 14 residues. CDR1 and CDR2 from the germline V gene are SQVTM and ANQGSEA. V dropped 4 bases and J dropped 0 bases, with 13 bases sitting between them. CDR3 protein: CSVAGQTGSYEQYF. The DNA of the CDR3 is TGCAGCGTTGCCGGACAGACGGGCTCCTACGAGCAGTACTTC.

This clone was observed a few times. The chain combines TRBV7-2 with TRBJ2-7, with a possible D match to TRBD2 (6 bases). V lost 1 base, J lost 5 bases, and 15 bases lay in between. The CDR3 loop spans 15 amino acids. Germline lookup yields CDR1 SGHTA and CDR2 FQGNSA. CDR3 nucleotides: TGTGCCAGCAGCTTAGTGGCTAGCGAGCAGGACGAGCAGTACTTC. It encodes CASSLVASEQDEQYF.

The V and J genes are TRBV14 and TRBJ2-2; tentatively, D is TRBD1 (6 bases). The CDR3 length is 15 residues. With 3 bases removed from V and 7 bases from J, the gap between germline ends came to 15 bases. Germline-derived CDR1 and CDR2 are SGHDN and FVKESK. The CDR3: CASSQDRPEHGELFF. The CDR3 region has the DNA TGTGCCAGCAGCCAGGACAGACCGGAGCACGGGGAGCTGTTTTTT.

Written as DNA, the CDR3 is TGTGCCAGTGGGACTAGCGGTTACAATGAGCAGTTCTTC. Protein: CASGTSGYNEQFF. V gene TRBV7-3 combines with J gene TRBJ2-1; TRBD2 agrees at 11 bases. From germline, CDR1 is SGHTA and CDR2 FQGTGA. The CDR3 contains 13 residues. V dropped 9 bases and J dropped 4; count of bases not matched to a gene: 2. The whole variable domain, remainder taken from reference TRBV7-3 and TRBJ2-1, is GAGVSQTPSNKVTEKGKYVELRCDPISGHTALYWYRQSLGQGPEFLIYFQGTGAADDSGLPNDRFFAVRPEGSVSTLKIQRTERGDSAVYLCASGTSGYNEQFFGPGTRLTVL.

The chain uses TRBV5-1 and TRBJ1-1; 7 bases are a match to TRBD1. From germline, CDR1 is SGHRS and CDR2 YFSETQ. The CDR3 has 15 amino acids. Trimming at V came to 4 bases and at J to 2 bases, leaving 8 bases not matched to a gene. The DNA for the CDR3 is TGCGCCAGCAGCAGGGGCGGGACAGTTAACACTGAAGCTTTCTTT. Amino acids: CASSRGGTVNTEAFF.

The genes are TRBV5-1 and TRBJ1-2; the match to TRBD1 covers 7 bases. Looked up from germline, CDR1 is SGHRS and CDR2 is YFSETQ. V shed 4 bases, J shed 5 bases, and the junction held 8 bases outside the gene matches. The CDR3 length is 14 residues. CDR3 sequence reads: CASSAGTETYGYTF. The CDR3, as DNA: TGCGCCAGCAGCGCCGGGACAGAGACTTATGGCTACACCTTC.

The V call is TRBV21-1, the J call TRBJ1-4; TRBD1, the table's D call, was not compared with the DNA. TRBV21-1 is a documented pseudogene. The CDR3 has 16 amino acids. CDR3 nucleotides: TGTGCCAGCAGCAATGGTAAGGGGGCGAGAGATGAAAAACTGTTTTTT. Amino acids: CASSNGKGARDEKLFF.

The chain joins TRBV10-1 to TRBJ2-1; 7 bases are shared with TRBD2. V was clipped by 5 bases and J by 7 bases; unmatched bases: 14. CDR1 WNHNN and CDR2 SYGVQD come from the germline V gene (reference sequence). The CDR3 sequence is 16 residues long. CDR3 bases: TGCGCCAGCAGTTTGGGAGGGGCTCCAGGCGAGAATGAGCAGTTCTTC. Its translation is CASSLGGAPGENEQFF.

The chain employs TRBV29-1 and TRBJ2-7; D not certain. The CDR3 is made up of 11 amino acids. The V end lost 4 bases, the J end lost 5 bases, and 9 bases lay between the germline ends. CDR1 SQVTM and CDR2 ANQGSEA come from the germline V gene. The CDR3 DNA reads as TGCAGCGTTGTTTGGGCCGACGAGCAGTACGTC. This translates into CSVVWADEQYV.

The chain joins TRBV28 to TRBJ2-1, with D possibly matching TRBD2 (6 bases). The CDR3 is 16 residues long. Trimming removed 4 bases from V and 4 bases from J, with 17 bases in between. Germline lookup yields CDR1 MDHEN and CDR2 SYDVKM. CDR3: CASSYRTGTEYNEQFF. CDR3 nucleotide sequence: TGTGCCAGCAGTTACAGAACCGGGACTGAATACAATGAGCAGTTCTTC.

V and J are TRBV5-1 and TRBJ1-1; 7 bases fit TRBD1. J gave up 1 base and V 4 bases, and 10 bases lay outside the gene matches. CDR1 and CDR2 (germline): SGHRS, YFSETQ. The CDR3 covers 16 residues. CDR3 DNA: TGCGCCAGCAGCCCCGGGTCAGGGGGGCCGAACACTGAAGCTTTCTTT. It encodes CASSPGSGGPNTEAFF.

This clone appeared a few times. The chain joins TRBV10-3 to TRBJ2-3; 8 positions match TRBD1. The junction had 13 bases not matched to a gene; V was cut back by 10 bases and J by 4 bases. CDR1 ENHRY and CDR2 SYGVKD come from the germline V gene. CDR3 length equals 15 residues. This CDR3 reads CASSPAGGKADTQYF. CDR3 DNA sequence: TGTGCCAGCTCTCCGGCAGGGGGCAAAGCAGATACGCAGTATTTT.

The CDR3 loop reads CASSLWDPGEKQETQYF. For the CDR3, the DNA is TGTGCCAGCAGTTTATGGGATCCGGGGGAGAAACAAGAGACCCAGTACTTC. This chain joins TRBV28 and TRBJ2-5; tentative D call: TRBD2 (6 bases). The CDR3 is 17 residues long. Germline assignment: CDR1 MDHEN and CDR2 SYDVKM. V lost 0 bases and J 2 bases, leaving 16 bases between the germline ends.

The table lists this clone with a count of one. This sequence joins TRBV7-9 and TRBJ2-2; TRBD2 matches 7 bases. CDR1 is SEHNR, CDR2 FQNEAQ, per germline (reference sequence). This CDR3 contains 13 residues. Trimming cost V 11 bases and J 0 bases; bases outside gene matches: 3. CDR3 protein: CALSGSNTGELFF. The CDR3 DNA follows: TGTGCCCTTAGCGGGTCGAACACCGGGGAGCTGTTTTTT. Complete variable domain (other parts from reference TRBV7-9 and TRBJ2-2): DTGVSQNPRHKITKRGQNVTFRCDPISEHNRLYWYRQTLGQGPEFLTYFQNEAQLEKSRLLSDRFSAERPKGSFSTLEIQRTEQGDSAMYLCALSGSNTGELFFGEGSRLTVL.

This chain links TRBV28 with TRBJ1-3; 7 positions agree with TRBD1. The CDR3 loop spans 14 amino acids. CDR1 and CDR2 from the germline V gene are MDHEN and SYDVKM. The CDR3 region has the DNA TGTGCTACTTACAGGGGTGTTTTTGGAAACACCATATATTTT. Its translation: CATYRGVFGNTIYF.

DNA for the CDR3: TGTGCCAGCAGTGAAGTGAGGCCAGAACGGGACACTGAAGCTTTCTTT. Translation gives CASSEVRPERDTEAFF. The rearrangement uses TRBV6-1 and TRBJ1-1; D gene uncertain. CDR1 is MNHNS and CDR2 is SASEGT in the germline V gene. V was clipped by 1 base and J by 3 bases, with 15 bases between them. The CDR3 extends over 16 amino acids.

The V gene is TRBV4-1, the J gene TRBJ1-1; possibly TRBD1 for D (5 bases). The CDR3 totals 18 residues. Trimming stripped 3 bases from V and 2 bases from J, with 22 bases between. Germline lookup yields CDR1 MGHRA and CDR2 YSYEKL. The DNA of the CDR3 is TGCGCCAGCAGCCAGGGCAGGGAAAAGAGTCGGGCCAACACTGAAGCTTTCTTT. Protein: CASSQGREKSRANTEAFF.

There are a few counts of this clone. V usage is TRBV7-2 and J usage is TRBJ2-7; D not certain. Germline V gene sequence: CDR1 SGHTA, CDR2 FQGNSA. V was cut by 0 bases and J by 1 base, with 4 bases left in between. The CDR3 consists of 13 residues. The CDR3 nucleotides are TGTGCCAGCAGCTTAGCGACTTCCTACGAGCAGTACTTC. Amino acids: CASSLATSYEQYF.

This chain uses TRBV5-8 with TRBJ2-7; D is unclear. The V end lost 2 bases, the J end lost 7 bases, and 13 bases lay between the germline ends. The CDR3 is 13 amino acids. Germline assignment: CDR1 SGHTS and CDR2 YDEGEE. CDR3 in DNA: TGTGCCAGCAGCTTAAATAGTCTTCGTGAGCAGTACTTC. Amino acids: CASSLNSLREQYF.

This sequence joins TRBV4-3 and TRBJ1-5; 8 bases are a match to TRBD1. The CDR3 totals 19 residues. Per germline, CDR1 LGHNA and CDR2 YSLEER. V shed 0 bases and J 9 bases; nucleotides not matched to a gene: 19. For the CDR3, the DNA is TGCGCCAGCAGCCAAGAGTGGACGGCAGGGGGCCAACTAGGGTGGCCCCAGCATTTT. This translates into CASSQEWTAGGQLGWPQHF.

CDR3 sequence: CASRVGGRGLNQPQHF. The CDR3 DNA sequence: TGTGCCAGCAGGGTAGGAGGGAGGGGACTAAATCAGCCCCAGCATTTT. The chain couples TRBV27 to TRBJ1-5, with D perhaps matching TRBD1 (5 bases). The CDR3 is made up of 16 amino acids. Germline values: CDR1 MNHEY, CDR2 SMNVEV (reference sequence). V was clipped by 6 bases and J by 4 bases, with 19 bases between them.

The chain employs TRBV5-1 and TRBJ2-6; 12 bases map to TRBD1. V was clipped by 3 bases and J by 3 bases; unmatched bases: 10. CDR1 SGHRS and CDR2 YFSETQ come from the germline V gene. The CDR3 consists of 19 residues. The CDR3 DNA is TGCGCCAGCAGCTCCCGACCGGGACAGGGGGCGGTTGGGGCCAACGTCCTGACTTTC. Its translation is CASSSRPGQGAVGANVLTF.

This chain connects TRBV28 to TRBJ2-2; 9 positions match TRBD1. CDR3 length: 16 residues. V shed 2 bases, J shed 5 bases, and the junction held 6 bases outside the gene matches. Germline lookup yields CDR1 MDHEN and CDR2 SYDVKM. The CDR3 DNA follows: TGTGCCAGCAGTTTAGCGGGACAGGGAGGAACCGGGGAGCTGTTTTTT. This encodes CASSLAGQGGTGELFF.

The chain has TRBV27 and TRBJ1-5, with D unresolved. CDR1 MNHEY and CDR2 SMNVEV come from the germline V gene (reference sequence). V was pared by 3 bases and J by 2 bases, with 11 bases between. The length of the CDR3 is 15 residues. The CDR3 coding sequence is TGTGCCAGCAGTTTCAGTGGAGATGGCAATCAGCCCCAGCATTTT. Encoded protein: CASSFSGDGNQPQHF.